This T cell receptor (beta chain) derives from a study of technical replicates of blood from a handful of donors. In germline, CDR1 is SGDLS, CDR2 YYNGEE. The CDR3 extends over 14 amino acids. V dropped 4 bases and J dropped 3 bases, with 13 bases sitting between them. Measured with immunoSEQ multiplex PCR; TCRdb has only the in-frame clones, and not every one. The data show about 83,000 clones, about 96% seen once. Sample: T cells isolated from PBMCs. The receptor's source is a human donor in good health. The gene calls are TRBV9 and TRBJ1-2; possibly TRBD1 for D (5 bases). CDR3 coding DNA: TGTGCCAGCAGCTTAGCAGGGCTGGACTATGGCTACACCTTC. Translating it yields CASSLAGLDYGYTF.